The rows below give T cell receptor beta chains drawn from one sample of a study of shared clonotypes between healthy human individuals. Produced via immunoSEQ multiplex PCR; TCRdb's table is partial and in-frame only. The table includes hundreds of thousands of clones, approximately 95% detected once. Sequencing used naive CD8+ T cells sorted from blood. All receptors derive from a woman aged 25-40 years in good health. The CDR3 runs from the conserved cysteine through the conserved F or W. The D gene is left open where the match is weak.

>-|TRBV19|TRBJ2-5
CASSIMTEPRGTQYF
TGTGCCAGTAGTATAATGACGGAGCCAAGGGGGACCCAGTACTTC
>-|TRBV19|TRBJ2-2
CASSWSMGTGELFF
TGTGCCAGTAGTTGGTCCATGGGCACCGGGGAGCTGTTTTTT
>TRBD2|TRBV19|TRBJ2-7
CASSMTMGGEQYF
TGTGCCAGTAGTATGACTATGGGGGGGGAGCAGTACTTC
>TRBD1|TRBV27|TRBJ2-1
CASSPGTGGYNEQFF
TGTGCCAGCAGTCCCGGGACAGGGGGCTACAATGAGCAGTTCTTC
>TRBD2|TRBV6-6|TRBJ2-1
CASSAGTNYNEQFF
TGTGCCAGCAGTGCCGGGACTAACTACAATGAGCAGTTCTTC
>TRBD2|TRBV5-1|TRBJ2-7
CASSLRTSGIYEQYF
TGCGCCAGCAGCCTCCGGACTAGCGGAATCTACGAGCAGTACTTC
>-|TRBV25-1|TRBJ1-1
CASRGGQSTEAFF
TGTGCCAGCAGGGGGGGGCAGAGCACTGAAGCTTTCTTT
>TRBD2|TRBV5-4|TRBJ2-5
CASSPTGLTQETQYF
TGTGCCAGCAGCCCCACGGGACTAACCCAAGAGACCCAGTACTTC
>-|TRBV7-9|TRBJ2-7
CASSLGTGYYEQYF
TGTGCCAGCAGCTTAGGAACAGGTTACTACGAGCAGTACTTC
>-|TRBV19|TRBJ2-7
CASSIILGSVYEQYF
TGTGCCAGTAGTATCATCCTCGGTTCCGTCTACGAGCAGTACTTC
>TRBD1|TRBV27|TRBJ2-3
CASWDRGTGDTQYF
TGTGCCAGCTGGGACAGGGGGACCGGAGATACGCAGTATTTT
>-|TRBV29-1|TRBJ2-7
CSVEGGRSYEQYF
TGCAGCGTTGAAGGGGGCAGAAGCTACGAGCAGTACTTC
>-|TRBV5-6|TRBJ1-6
CASSFGVGDTNNSPLHF
TGTGCCAGCAGCTTCGGTGTCGGTGATACTAATAATTCACCCCTCCACTTT
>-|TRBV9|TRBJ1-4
CASSVDPSEKLFF
TGTGCCAGCAGCGTAGATCCGAGTGAAAAACTGTTTTTT
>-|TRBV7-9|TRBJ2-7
CASSSPTYYEQYF
TGTGCCAGCAGCTCCCCTACCTACTACGAGCAGTACTTC
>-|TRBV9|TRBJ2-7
CASSVGGSSYEQYF
TGTGCCAGCAGCGTAGGGGGCAGTTCCTACGAGCAGTACTTC
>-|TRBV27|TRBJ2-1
CASRETSWNEQFF
TGTGCCAGCAGAGAGACCTCTTGGAATGAGCAGTTCTTC
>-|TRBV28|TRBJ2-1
CASSFVGHTQGYEQFF
TGTGCCAGCAGTTTCGTTGGGCACACACAGGGCTATGAGCAGTTCTTC
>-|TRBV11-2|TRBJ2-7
CASSFLWTDEQYF
TGTGCCAGCAGCTTCCTCTGGACAGACGAGCAGTACTTC
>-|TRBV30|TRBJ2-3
CAWSVNTQYF
TGTGCCTGGAGTGTAAATACGCAGTATTTT
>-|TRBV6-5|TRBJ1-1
CASSYGGNTEAFF
TGTGCCAGCAGTTATGGTGGGAACACTGAAGCTTTCTTT
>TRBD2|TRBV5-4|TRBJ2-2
CASSNYEREGNTGELFF
TGTGCCAGCAGCAACTATGAGCGGGAGGGGAACACCGGGGAGCTGTTTTTT
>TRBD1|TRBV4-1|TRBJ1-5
CASSLHGTGGHQPQHF
TGCGCCAGCAGTTTACACGGGACAGGGGGCCATCAGCCCCAGCATTTT
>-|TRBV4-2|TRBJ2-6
CASSQDGHRSGANVLTF
TGTGCCAGCAGCCAAGACGGGCACCGCTCTGGGGCCAACGTCCTGACTTTC
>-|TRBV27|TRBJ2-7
CASSLSLGDGTPYEQYF
TGTGCCAGCAGTTTATCCTTGGGGGACGGAACCCCCTACGAGCAGTACTTC
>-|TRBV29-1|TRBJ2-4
CSVTGGVFQNIQYF
TGCAGCGTTACAGGGGGGGTTTTCCAAAACATTCAGTACTTC
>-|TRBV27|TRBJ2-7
CASSLYGGYEQYF
TGTGCCAGCAGTTTATATGGCGGGTACGAGCAGTACTTC
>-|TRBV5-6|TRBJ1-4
CASSFRGMDEKLFF
TGTGCCAGCAGCTTCAGGGGAATGGATGAAAAACTGTTTTTT
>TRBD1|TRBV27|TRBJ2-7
CASSTGTGTGRTYEQYF
TGTGCCAGCAGTACGGGAACCGGGACAGGGAGGACCTACGAGCAGTACTTC
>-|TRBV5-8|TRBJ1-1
CAAQPWGTEAFF
TGTGCCGCCCAACCTTGGGGCACTGAAGCTTTCTTT
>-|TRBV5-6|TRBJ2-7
CASSTPRLGSSYEQYF
TGTGCCAGCAGCACGCCTCGGTTGGGAAGCTCCTACGAGCAGTACTTC